The 8 T cell receptor beta chains below come from one sample, sequenced in a study of cytomegalovirus exposure and HLA in healthy donors (dated by TCRdb to the late 2010s). To prepare the library, the immunoSEQ multiplex PCR assay was applied. The multiplex PCR relied on a mix of 60 forward primers for TCR Vbeta segments and 13 reverse primers for TCR Jbeta segments. TCRdb holds this immuneACCESS table with in-frame rearrangements only. Some clones are missing; in checked studies, unresolved V genes explain under half, and the rest has no known cause. The sample yields some 150,000 clones; 72% were counted once. The biggest ten clones account for 2.1% of the sample. The sample comprised PBMCs. The receptors derive from a man aged 35 to 55 in good health and CMV-seronegative.

The chain uses TRBV19 and TRBJ1-2, with TRBD1 as a possible D gene (5 bases). The CDR3 has 13 residues. Per the germline V gene, CDR1 is LNHDA and CDR2 is SQIVND (reference sequence). Trimming took 5 bases from V and 11 from J, leaving 18 bases between them. CDR3 sequence reads: CASSPLRDSQYTF. The CDR3 coding sequence is TGTGCCAGTAGTCCCCTCCGGGACTCCCAATACACCTTC.

V usage is TRBV27 and J usage is TRBJ1-3, with 7 nucleotides matching TRBD1. Germline V CDR1 and CDR2: MNHEY, SMNVEV (reference sequence). The CDR3 is made up of 14 amino acids. Unmatched junction bases numbered 6, after V lost 8 bases and J lost 2 bases. The CDR3 protein is CASGTTGTGNTIYF. CDR3 nucleotides: TGTGCCAGCGGCACGACAGGGACTGGAAACACCATATATTTT.

The chain links TRBV5-1 to TRBJ1-2, with a tentative D call TRBD1 (5 bases). The CDR3 is 14 residues long. Germline values: CDR1 SGHRS, CDR2 YFSETQ. V lost 0 bases and J lost 8, with 14 bases in between. The CDR3 nucleotides are TGCGCCAGCAGCTTGGAGGCGGGACTTGGAGGCTACACCTTC. Residues: CASSLEAGLGGYTF.

This clone was counted between two and nine times. The chain couples TRBV7-2 to TRBJ2-1; 9 bases match TRBD2. The ends lost 2 bases at V and 7 bases at J; junction bases unmatched: 9. Germline V gene data show CDR1 as SGHTA and CDR2 as FQGNSA. The CDR3 has 16 amino acids. The CDR3 sequence is CASSLLLAGGLNEQFF. For the CDR3, the DNA is TGTGCCAGCAGCTTACTCCTCGCGGGGGGGTTAAATGAGCAGTTCTTC.

Note on this clone: Other nucleotide sequences from this sample produce the same CDR3. The chain joins TRBV19 to TRBJ1-1; tentatively, D is TRBD1 (5 bases). CDR3 length: 13 amino acids. V gave up 3 bases and J gave up 5 bases, with 10 bases separating them. Germline-derived CDR1 and CDR2 are LNHDA and SQIVND (reference sequence). CDR3 residues: CASSIWGGTEAFF. In nucleotides, the CDR3 is TGTGCCAGTAGTATCTGGGGGGGGACTGAAGCTTTCTTT.

This chain uses TRBV5-6 with TRBJ1-4, with 7 bases fitting TRBD1. This CDR3 has 14 amino acids. V shed 1 base, J shed 5 bases, and the junction held 2 bases outside the gene matches. The V gene's germline CDR1 is SGHDT and CDR2 YYEEEE. Here the CDR3 reads CASSLSGQNEKLFF. In DNA form, the CDR3 reads TGTGCCAGCAGCTTGTCGGGACAGAATGAAAAACTGTTTTTT.

This chain links TRBV5-4 with TRBJ2-2; 7 positions match TRBD2. V dropped 8 bases and J dropped 4; count of bases not matched to a gene: 8. This CDR3 comprises 14 residues. Per germline, CDR1 SGHNT and CDR2 YYREEE (reference sequence). This chain's CDR3 is CASGTPGGTGELFF. The CDR3 DNA follows: TGTGCCAGTGGTACCCCGGGGGGCACCGGGGAGCTGTTTTTT.

The CDR3 bases are TGTGCCAGCTCACCCGGACAGCTTATGAACACTGAAGCTTTCTTT. Protein product: CASSPGQLMNTEAFF. The chain uses TRBV18 and TRBJ1-1; TRBD1 might be the D (6 bases). V gave up 3 bases and J gave up 0 bases, with 11 bases separating them. CDR1 is KGHSH, CDR2 LQKENI, per germline. There are 15 residues in the CDR3.